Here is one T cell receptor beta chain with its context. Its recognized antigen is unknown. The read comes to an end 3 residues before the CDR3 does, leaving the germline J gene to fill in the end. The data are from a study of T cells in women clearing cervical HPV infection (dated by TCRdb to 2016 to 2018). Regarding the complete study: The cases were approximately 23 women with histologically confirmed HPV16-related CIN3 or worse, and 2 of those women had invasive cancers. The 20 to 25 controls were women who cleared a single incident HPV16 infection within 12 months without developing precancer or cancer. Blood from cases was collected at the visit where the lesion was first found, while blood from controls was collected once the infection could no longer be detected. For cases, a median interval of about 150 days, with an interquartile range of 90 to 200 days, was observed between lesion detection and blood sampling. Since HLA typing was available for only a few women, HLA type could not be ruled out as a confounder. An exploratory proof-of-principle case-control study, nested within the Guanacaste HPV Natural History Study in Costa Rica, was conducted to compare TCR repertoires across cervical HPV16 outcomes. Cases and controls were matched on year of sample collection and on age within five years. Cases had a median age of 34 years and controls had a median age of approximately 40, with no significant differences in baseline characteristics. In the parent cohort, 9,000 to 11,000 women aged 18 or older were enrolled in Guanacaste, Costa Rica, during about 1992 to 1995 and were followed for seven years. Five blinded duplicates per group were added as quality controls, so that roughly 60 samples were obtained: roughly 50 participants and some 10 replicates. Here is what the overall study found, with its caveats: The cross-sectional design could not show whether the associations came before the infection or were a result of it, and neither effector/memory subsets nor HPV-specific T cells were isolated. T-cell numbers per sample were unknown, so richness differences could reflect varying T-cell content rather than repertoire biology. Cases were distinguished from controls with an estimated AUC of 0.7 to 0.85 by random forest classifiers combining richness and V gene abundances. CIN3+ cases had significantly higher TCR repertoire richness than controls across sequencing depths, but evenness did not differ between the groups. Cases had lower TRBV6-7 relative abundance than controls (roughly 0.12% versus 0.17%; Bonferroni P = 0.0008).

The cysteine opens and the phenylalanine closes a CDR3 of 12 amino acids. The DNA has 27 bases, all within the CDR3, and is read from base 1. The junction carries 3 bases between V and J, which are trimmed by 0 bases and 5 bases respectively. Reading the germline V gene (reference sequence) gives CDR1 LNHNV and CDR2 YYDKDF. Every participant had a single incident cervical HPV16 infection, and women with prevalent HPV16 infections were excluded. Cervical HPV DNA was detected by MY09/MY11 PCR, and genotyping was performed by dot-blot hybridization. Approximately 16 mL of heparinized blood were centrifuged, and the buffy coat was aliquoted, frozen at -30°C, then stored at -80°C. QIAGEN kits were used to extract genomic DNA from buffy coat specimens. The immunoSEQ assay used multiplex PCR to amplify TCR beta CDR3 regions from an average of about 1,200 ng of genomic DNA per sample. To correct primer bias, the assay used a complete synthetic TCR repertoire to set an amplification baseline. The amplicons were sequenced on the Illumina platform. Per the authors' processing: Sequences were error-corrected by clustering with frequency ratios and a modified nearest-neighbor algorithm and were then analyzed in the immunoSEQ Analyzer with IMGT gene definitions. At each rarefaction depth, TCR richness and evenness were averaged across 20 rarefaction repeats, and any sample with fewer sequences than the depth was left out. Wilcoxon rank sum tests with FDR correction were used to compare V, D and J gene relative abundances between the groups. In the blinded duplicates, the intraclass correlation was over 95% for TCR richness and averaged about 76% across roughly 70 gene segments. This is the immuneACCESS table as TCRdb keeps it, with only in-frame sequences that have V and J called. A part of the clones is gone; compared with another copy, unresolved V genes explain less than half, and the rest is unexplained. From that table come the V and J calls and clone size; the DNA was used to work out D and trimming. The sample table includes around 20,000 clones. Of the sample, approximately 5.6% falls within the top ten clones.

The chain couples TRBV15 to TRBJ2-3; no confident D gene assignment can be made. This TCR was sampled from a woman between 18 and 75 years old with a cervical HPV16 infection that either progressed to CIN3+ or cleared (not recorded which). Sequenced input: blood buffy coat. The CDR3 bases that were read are TGTGCCACCAGCAGAGATCTAGATACG. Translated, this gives CATSRDLDT. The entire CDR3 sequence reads CATSRDLDTQYF.